The sequence of this TCR beta chain was determined in a study of identical twins. TCRdb called the 5' RACE reads again in MiXCR, with one record for every CDR3 protein. The sample lists under 900,000 distinct CDR3 sequences; roughly 20% were seen once. Trimming removed 3 bases from V and 4 bases from J; junction bases left unmatched: 6. The CDR3 is made up of 16 amino acids. CDR1 SGHRS and CDR2 YFSETQ come from the germline V gene. Another study also made use of these data, one on T cells expressing NK-cell markers. This second study says: Sequencing of TCR beta repertoires drew on sorted CD3+CD56+NKG2C+, CD3+CD56+NKG2C- and CD3+CD56-NKG2C+ T cells.

The chain carries TRBV5-1 and TRBJ2-1; 11 bases line up with TRBD2. The source is a woman aged 18-35 years in good health. Sequencing used PBMCs. CDR3 coding DNA: TGCGCCAGCAGCTCGATGACTAGCGGGGAGTACAATGAGCAGTTCTTC. Amino acid sequence: CASSSMTSGEYNEQFF.